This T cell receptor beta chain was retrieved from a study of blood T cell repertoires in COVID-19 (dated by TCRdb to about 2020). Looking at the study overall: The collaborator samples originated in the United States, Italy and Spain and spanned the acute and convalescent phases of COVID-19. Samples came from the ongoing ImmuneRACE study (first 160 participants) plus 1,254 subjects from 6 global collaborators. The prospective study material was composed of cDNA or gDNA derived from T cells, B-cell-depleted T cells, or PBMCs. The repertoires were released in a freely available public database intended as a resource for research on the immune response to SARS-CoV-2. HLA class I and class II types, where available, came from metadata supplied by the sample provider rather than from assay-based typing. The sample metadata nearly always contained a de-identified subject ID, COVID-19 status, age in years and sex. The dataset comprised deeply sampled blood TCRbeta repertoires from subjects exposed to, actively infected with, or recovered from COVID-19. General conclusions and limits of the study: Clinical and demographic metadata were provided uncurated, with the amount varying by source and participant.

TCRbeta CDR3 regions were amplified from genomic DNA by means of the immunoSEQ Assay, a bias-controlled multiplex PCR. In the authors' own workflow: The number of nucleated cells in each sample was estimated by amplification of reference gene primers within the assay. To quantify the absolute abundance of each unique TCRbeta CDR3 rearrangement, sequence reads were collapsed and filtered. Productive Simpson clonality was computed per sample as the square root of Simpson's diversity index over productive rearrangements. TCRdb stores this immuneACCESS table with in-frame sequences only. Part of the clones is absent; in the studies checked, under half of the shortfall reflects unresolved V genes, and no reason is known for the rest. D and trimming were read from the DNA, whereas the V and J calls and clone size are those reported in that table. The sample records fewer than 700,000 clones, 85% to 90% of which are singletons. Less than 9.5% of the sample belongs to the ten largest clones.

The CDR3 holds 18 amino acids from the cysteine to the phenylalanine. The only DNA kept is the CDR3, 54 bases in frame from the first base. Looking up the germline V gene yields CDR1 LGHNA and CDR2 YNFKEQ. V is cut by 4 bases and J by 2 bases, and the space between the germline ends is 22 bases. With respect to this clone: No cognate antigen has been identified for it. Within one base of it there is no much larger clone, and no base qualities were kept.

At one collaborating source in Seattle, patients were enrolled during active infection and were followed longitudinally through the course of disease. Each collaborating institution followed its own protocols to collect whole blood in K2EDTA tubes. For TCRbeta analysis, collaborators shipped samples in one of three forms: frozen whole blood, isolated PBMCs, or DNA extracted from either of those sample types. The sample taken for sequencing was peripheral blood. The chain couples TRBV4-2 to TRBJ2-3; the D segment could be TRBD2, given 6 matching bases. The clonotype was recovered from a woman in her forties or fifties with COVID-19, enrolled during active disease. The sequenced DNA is TGTGCCAGCAGCCCGCCGGGGGTGGTAGGTGGGAACACAGATACGCAGTATTTT. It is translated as CASSPPGVVGGNTDTQYF.